The 5 T cell receptor beta chains listed next were all sequenced from one sample in a study of low-dose radiotherapy and immunotherapy resistance in tumors. Priming of first-strand cDNA relied on TRAV- and TRBV-specific primers (covering alpha and beta chains). TCR amplification used about 20 PCR cycles, a constant-region primer and a V-primer adapter. TCRdb reprocessed the reads via MiXCR and lists one record per CDR3 protein. Of 8,500 to 10,000 distinct CDR3 sequences listed, 35% to 50% are singletons. The receptors come from a human donor with advanced metastatic prostate, ovarian, gallbladder or colorectal cancer (not recorded which). This table probably holds off-target reads from a library built for another chain.

This clonotype was found a few times. The rearrangement joins TRBV12-3 or TRBV12-4 to TRBJ1-5; 9 bases are a match to TRBD1. This CDR3 is 18 amino acids long. Trimming at V came to 1 base and at J to 0 bases, leaving 7 bases not matched to a gene. Here the CDR3 reads CASSLGTGAANSNQPQHF. Written as DNA, the CDR3 is TGTGCCAGCAGTTTAGGGACAGGGGCCGCCAATAGCAATCAGCCCCAGCATTTT.

This clonotype was seen only a few times. This chain connects TRBV5-3 to TRBJ2-4; TRBD1 matches at 10 bases. TRBV5-3 is assigned to the ORF class and has an uncertain function. V lost 8 bases to trimming and J lost 6 bases; unmatched junction nucleotides: 8. The CDR3 loop spans 14 amino acids. The CDR3 loop is CASSPGTGANIQYF. The CDR3 DNA is TGTGCCAGCAGCCCCGGGACAGGGGCAAACATTCAGTACTTC.

This clonotype occurred once. The gene calls are TRBV20-1 and TRBJ2-1; 15 bases agree with TRBD2. V lost 5 bases, J lost 1 base, and 12 bases stayed unmatched. The CDR3 consists of 19 residues. Germline lookup yields CDR1 DFQATT and CDR2 SNEGSKA (reference sequence). The CDR3: CSAPSGLAGGRGSYNEQFF. In nucleotides, the CDR3 is TGCAGTGCTCCAAGCGGACTAGCGGGAGGGCGAGGATCCTACAATGAGCAGTTCTTC.

The rearrangement uses TRBV9 and TRBJ2-2; perhaps TRBD1 as D (5 bases). V lost 3 bases and J 1 base, leaving 7 bases between the germline ends. Germline values: CDR1 SGDLS, CDR2 YYNGEE. CDR3 length: 14 residues. The CDR3 sequence: CASSAQVNTGELFF. The DNA for the CDR3 is TGTGCCAGCAGCGCACAGGTGAACACCGGGGAGCTGTTTTTT.

V is TRBV30 and J is TRBJ2-1; 10 bases align to TRBD1. V lost 2 bases and J lost 3; bases outside the gene matches: 4. Germline lookup yields CDR1 GTSNPN and CDR2 SVGIG (reference sequence). There are 15 residues in the CDR3. CDR3: CAWSLGTGDYNEQFF. The CDR3 coding sequence is TGTGCCTGGAGTTTAGGGACAGGGGACTACAATGAGCAGTTCTTC.